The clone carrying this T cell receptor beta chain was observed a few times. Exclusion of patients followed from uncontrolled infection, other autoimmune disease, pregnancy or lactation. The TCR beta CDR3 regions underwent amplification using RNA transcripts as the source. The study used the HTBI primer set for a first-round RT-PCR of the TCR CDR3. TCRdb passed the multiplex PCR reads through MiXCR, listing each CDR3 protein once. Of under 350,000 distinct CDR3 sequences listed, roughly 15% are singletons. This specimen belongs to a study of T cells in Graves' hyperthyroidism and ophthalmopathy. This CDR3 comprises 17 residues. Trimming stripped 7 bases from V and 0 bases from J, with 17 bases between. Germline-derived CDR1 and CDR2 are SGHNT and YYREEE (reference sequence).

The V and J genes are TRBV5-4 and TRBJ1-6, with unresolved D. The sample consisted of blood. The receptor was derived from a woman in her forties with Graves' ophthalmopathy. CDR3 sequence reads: CASSSASERSYNSPLHF. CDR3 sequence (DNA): TGTGCCAGCTCATCTGCGTCAGAGCGCTCCTATAATTCACCCCTCCACTTT.